A selection of T cell receptor beta chains follows, all from one sample in a study of beta chain features in type 1 diabetes. Repertoires were generated with immunoSEQ multiplex PCR, while TCRdb's copy carries only in-frame clones and drops some. The data show more than 8,000 clones, around 78% seen once. Specimen: Tregs from blood. Every receptor here comes from a woman between 18 and 30 years old in good health. The CDR3 runs from the conserved cysteine through the conserved F or W. The D gene is left open where the match is weak. Size is stated for part of the rows, as once, few or many counts, or as a class when the clone is expanded.

TRBJ1-2,17,NA,TRBV7-9,NA,TGTGCCAGCAGCTTAGGAATGGGGCGGGGGCACAACTATGGCTACACCTTC,CASSLGMGRGHNYGYTF
TRBJ2-7,15,NA,TRBV7-2,TRBD2,TGTGCCAGCAGCCCGAGACTAGCGGGATACTACGAGCAGTACTTC,CASSPRLAGYYEQYF
TRBJ1-2,15,once,TRBV2,NA,TGTGCCAGCAGTCCCGCGGTGGATCTGAACTATGGCTACACCTTC,CASSPAVDLNYGYTF
TRBJ1-1,14,NA,TRBV6-1,TRBD1,TGTGCCAGCACCCTGGACAGGGTGGGGACTGAAGCTTTCTTT,CASTLDRVGTEAFF
TRBJ2-7,13,few,TRBV7-9,TRBD1,TGTGCCAGCAGCTGGCAGACAGGGGCCGAGCAGTACTTC,CASSWQTGAEQYF
TRBJ2-1,15,NA,TRBV30,TRBD2,TGTGCCTGGAGTATCGGACTAGCGGGCCTCAATGAGCAGTTCTTC,CAWSIGLAGLNEQFF
TRBJ1-1,14,NA,TRBV19,NA,TGTGCCAGTAAAGATCGGCAGGAGGGCACTGAAGCTTTCTTT,CASKDRQEGTEAFF
TRBJ1-2,16,once,TRBV28,TRBD1,TGTGCCAGCAGTTTATTTCTCGGGACAGGGGTTTATGGCTACACCTTC,CASSLFLGTGVYGYTF
TRBJ2-7,15,NA,TRBV7-8,NA,TGTGCCAGCAGTATTGGGGCAGGGGCCTCCTACGAGCAGTACTTC,CASSIGAGASYEQYF
TRBJ2-2,14,NA,TRBV10-3,NA,TGTGCCATCAGTTCTAGCGAGGGGACCGGGGAGCTGTTTTTT,CAISSSEGTGELFF
TRBJ2-1,15,NA,TRBV5-6,NA,TGTGCCAGCAGCCCCCGGACAGGAGGGCACAATGAGCAGTTCTTC,CASSPRTGGHNEQFF
TRBJ1-1,14,NA,TRBV18,NA,TGTGCCAGCTCACCGGGGAGGATGAACACTGAAGCTTTCTTT,CASSPGRMNTEAFF
TRBJ2-7,14,NA,TRBV11-2,TRBD1,TGTGCCAGCAGCACGGACAGGTTATCCTACGAGCAGTACTTC,CASSTDRLSYEQYF
TRBJ1-5,17,NA,TRBV19,NA,TGTGCCAGTAGCAAGACAAGAAAAGACTATAGCAATCAGCCCCAGCATTTT,CASSKTRKDYSNQPQHF
TRBJ2-7,14,once,TRBV5-1,NA,TGCGCCAGCAGCTTCGAAGGGGGTTCGCGGGAGCAGTACTTC,CASSFEGGSREQYF
TRBJ2-1,14,once,TRBV5-1,NA,TGCGCCAGCAGCTCCCTGACTAGTGCGGATGAGCAGTTCTTC,CASSSLTSADEQFF
TRBJ1-5,12,few,TRBV5-6,NA,TGTGCCAGCAGCTTGCGGAATCAGCCCCAGCATTTT,CASSLRNQPQHF
TRBJ1-2,14,NA,TRBV15,NA,TGTGCCACCAGCAGAGATATTGGCCCATATGGCTACACCTTC,CATSRDIGPYGYTF
TRBJ1-2,15,NA,TRBV6-1,TRBD1,TGTGCCAGCAGTGAAGCGGGACAGGGACTCTATGGCTACACCTTC,CASSEAGQGLYGYTF
TRBJ2-1,15,NA,TRBV10-3,NA,TGTGCCATCAGTGACATAGCGGCAACATACAATGAGCAGTTCTTC,CAISDIAATYNEQFF
TRBJ2-5,15,NA,TRBV30,TRBD2,TGTGCCTGGGGGTTTAGCGGGGGGGCCAGGGAGACCCAGTACTTC,CAWGFSGGARETQYF
TRBJ2-1,13,NA,TRBV5-6,NA,TGTGCCAGCAGCCCGGCGGGCGGAGATGAGCAGTTCTTC,CASSPAGGDEQFF
TRBJ2-7,14,NA,TRBV29-1,NA,TGCAGCGCCTTAAGAGGACAGACGGGCTACGAGCAGTACTTC,CSALRGQTGYEQYF
TRBJ2-3,16,NA,TRBV6-5,TRBD2,TGTGCCAGCAGTTATGGTGGCGGGGGGGCGGTAGATACGCAGTATTTT,CASSYGGGGAVDTQYF
TRBJ1-2,15,NA,TRBV5-4,TRBD1,TGTGCCAGCAGAAGGGACAGGGGGTGGAACTATGGCTACACCTTC,CASRRDRGWNYGYTF
TRBJ2-1,12,few,TRBV2,NA,TGTGCCAGCAGGAGGAGCGGCAATGAGCAGTTCTTC,CASRRSGNEQFF
TRBJ1-2,18,few,TRBV5-6,TRBD1,TGTGCCAGCAGCCCTAGGGGTACAGGGGTCCGGGGAAACTATGGCTACACCTTC,CASSPRGTGVRGNYGYTF
TRBJ2-7,15,few,TRBV6-5,NA,TGTGCCAGCAGTTCCCTCGGGGGGCGAGTTTACGAGCAGTACTTC,CASSSLGGRVYEQYF
TRBJ1-5,14,NA,TRBV6-1,TRBD1,TGTGCCAGCAGTGTTCAAGGGGGCGAGCAGCCCCAGCATTTT,CASSVQGGEQPQHF
TRBJ2-1,14,once,TRBV6-6,NA,TGTGCCAGCAGTTTTAAACGGGGAGGAGGTGAGCAGTTCTTC,CASSFKRGGGEQFF
TRBJ2-7,12,NA,TRBV6-1,NA,TGTGCCAGCAGTCCTAGGGACTCCCCCAGAGACTTC,CASSPRDSPRDF
TRBJ1-2,12,NA,TRBV19,NA,TGTGCCAGTAGTATGCGGGGCTATGGCTACACCTTC,CASSMRGYGYTF
TRBJ2-4,16,NA,TRBV10-2,NA,TGCGCCAGCAGCGAGGCGGGCACCATAGCCAAAAACATTCAGTACTTC,CASSEAGTIAKNIQYF
TRBJ1-6,16,NA,TRBV5-1,TRBD1,TGCGCCAGCAGCTTGGGCAGACAGGGGGCTCAATCACCCCTCCACTTT,CASSLGRQGAQSPLHF
TRBJ1-1,15,NA,TRBV18,NA,TGTGCCAGCTCTCCCCGACTAGTCCCGAACACTGAAGCTTTCTTT,CASSPRLVPNTEAFF
TRBJ1-2,14,NA,TRBV5-1,NA,TGCGCCAGCAGCTTGAGGGGGTTTAACTATGGCTACACCTTC,CASSLRGFNYGYTF
TRBJ1-1,14,NA,TRBV9,NA,TGTGCCAGCAGCGTAGCAGGGATGAACACTGAAGCTTTCTTT,CASSVAGMNTEAFF
TRBJ1-2,14,NA,TRBV6-1,TRBD1,TGTGCCAGCAGTGCCCACAGGGGAGACTATGGCTACACCTTC,CASSAHRGDYGYTF
TRBJ2-1,15,NA,TRBV5-1,TRBD2,TGCGCCAGCAGCTTACTAGCGGGAGCCTACAATGAGCAGTTCTTC,CASSLLAGAYNEQFF
TRBJ2-3,14,few,TRBV21-1,NA,TGTGCCAGCAGCGACAGGGACAGCACAGATACGCAGTATTTT,CASSDRDSTDTQYF
TRBJ2-7,13,NA,TRBV18,NA,TGTGCCACCCGTCGAGAGGCTCTCTACGAGCAGTACTTC,CATRREALYEQYF
TRBJ2-6,18,NA,TRBV1,NA,TGCACCAGCAGGACCGACAGTTTGTGCACAAAGCGGGCCAACGTCCTGACTTTC,CTSRTDSLCTKRANVLTF
TRBJ2-6,17,NA,TRBV4-2,TRBD1,TGTGCCAGCAGCCCCGCCGGGACAGTCTCTGGGGCCAACGTCCTGACTTTC,CASSPAGTVSGANVLTF
TRBJ1-1,17,NA,TRBV5-1,NA,TGCGCCAGCAGCTTGGGACTCCGAGCGGCATACGACACTGAAGCTTTCTTT,CASSLGLRAAYDTEAFF
TRBJ1-1,16,NA,TRBV27,NA,TGTGCCAGCATCCCATGGGGGGGAGTCCGATACACTGAAGCTTTCTTT,CASIPWGGVRYTEAFF
TRBJ2-3,11,NA,TRBV30,NA,TGTGCCTGGGGGGACTTCGCTCGAAAGTATTTT,CAWGDFARKYF
TRBJ2-1,16,NA,TRBV6-5,NA,TGTGCCAGCAGTTACTCTGGGGGCGGCTACTACAATGAGCAGTTCTTC,CASSYSGGGYYNEQFF
TRBJ2-7,14,NA,TRBV2,TRBD2,TGTGCCAGCAGTGAGACTAGCGGGAGGGGTGAGCAGTACTTC,CASSETSGRGEQYF
TRBJ1-5,14,NA,TRBV28,NA,TGTGCCAGCATGACGGGGTGGAGCAATCAGCCCCAGCATTTT,CASMTGWSNQPQHF
TRBJ1-1,14,NA,TRBV6-6,TRBD1,TGTGCCAGCAGTTACCGGGACAGGGTCACTGAAGCTTTCTTT,CASSYRDRVTEAFF